This note documents a single T cell receptor (beta chain) sequence. The authors' processing: The assay estimated nucleated cells by amplifying reference gene primers. Repertoires were generated with immunoSEQ multiplex PCR, while TCRdb's copy carries only in-frame clones and drops some. V and J calls plus clone size are reproduced from that table; the DNA served to infer D and trimming. The sample lists 30,000 to 40,000 clones, 82% occurring once. The sample belongs to a study of blood T cell repertoires in COVID-19. Background on the study: Samples taken during acute and convalescent COVID-19 were collected in the United States, Italy and Spain. PBMCs, B-cell-depleted T cells, or T cells were the source of the cDNA or gDNA that made up the material.

The receptor was derived from a man at least 80 years old with active or convalescent COVID-19. The source material was peripheral blood.

The CDR3 region is CASSSQYNSPLHF. The CDR3 nucleotides read TGTGCCAGCAGCTCCCAGTATAATTCACCCCTCCACTTT. The rearrangement links TRBV6-5 to TRBJ1-6; D is undetermined. Trimming removed 6 bases at V and 4 bases at J, with 7 bases between. The CDR3 loop spans 13 amino acids. CDR1 and CDR2 from the germline V gene are MNHEY and SVGAGI.